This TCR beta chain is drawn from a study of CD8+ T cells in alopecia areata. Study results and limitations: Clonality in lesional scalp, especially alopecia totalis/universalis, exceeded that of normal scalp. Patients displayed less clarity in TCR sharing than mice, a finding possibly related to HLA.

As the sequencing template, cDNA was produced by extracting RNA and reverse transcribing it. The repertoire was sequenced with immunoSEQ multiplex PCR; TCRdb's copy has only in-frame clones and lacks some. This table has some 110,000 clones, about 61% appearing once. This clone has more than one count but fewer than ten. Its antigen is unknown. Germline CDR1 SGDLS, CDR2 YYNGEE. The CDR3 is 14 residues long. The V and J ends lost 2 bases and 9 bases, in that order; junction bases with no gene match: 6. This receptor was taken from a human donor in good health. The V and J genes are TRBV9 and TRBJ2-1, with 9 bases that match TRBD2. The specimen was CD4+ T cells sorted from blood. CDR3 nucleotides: TGTGCCAGCAGCGTCGAGTTAGCGGGGGTTGAGCAGTTCTTC. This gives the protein CASSVELAGVEQFF.